A selection of T cell receptor beta chains follows, all from one sample in a study of CD8+CD57+ T cells in acquired aplastic anemia. Each CDR3 protein is one row after TCRdb ran MiXCR on the reads. The data show about 180,000 distinct CDR3 sequences, 46% seen once. The sequenced material came from sorted CD4+, CD8+, or CD8+CD57+ T cells (not recorded which) from PBMCs. The receptor source for this set is a human donor in good health. Each CDR3 is given with its conserved first and last residue. D genes are given only for firm matches. Clone size, where shown, is once, few, many, or a class for clones that have expanded.

j_gene	abundance	v_gene	d_gene	CDR3nt	CDR3aa
TRBJ2-6	few	TRBV6-5	NA	TGTGCCAGCAGTTACATCTCTGGGGCCAACGCCCTGACTTTC	CASSYISGANALTF
TRBJ1-1	few	TRBV29-1	NA	TGCAGCGTTGCTCACCCTAGGGAGGTGAACACTGAAGCTTTCTTT	CSVAHPREVNTEAFF
TRBJ1-1	NA	TRBV25-1	NA	TGTGCCAGCAGTGAGTCCCCCGGCACTGAAGCTTTCTTT	CASSESPGTEAFF
TRBJ2-1	NA	TRBV11-3	TRBD1	TGTGCCAGCGGCGCGACAGGGTCCCACGAGCAGTTCTTC	CASGATGSHEQFF
TRBJ1-2	NA	TRBV3-1	NA	TGTGCCAGCAGCCAAACAGGGCTAGCTAACTATGGCTACACCTTC	CASSQTGLANYGYTF
TRBJ1-2	NA	TRBV28	TRBD1	TGTGCCGGCACCTCCCGGCAGGGGGCTTATGGCTACACCTTC	CAGTSRQGAYGYTF
TRBJ2-6	NA	TRBV19	NA	TGTGCCAGTAGTAGGGGCAGAGGAGGAACTGGGGCCAACGTCCTGACTTTC	CASSRGRGGTGANVLTF
TRBJ1-1	many	TRBV9	NA	TGTGCCAGCAGCGTAGGGGACGAGACTGAAGCTTTCTTT	CASSVGDETEAFF
TRBJ2-5	NA	TRBV2	TRBD2	TGTGCCAGCAGCGGACTAGTTGGGACCCAGTACTTC	CASSGLVGTQYF
TRBJ1-1	NA	TRBV12-3/TRBV12-4	TRBD1	TGTGCCAGCGCCAGGGGGCCCTACACTGAAGCTTTCTTT	CASARGPYTEAFF
TRBJ2-5	NA	TRBV6-5	TRBD2	TGTGCCAGCAGTTATCGGGGGGACCAAGAGACCCAGTACTTC	CASSYRGDQETQYF
TRBJ2-4	many	TRBV7-9	NA	TGTGCCAGCAGCTTAAAATTAGCCAAAAACATTCAGTACTTC	CASSLKLAKNIQYF
TRBJ2-1	few	TRBV7-3	NA	TGTGCCAGCAGCTTAAGGGTTTCTACTGCGAGCTCCTACAATGAGCAGTTCTTC	CASSLRVSTASSYNEQFF
TRBJ2-6	NA	TRBV27	TRBD1	TGTGCCAGCAGGGGGACAGGGGGTCTCTCTGGGGCCAACGTCCTGACTTTC	CASRGTGGLSGANVLTF
TRBJ1-6	NA	TRBV19	NA	TGTGCCAGTAAACCAGTCCCTAATTCACCCCTCCACTTT	CASKPVPNSPLHF
TRBJ2-7	NA	TRBV10-3	TRBD1	TGTGCCAGCAGCCTACCGGGGACAGGGCCCTACGAGCAGTACTTC	CASSLPGTGPYEQYF
TRBJ2-3	many	TRBV19	TRBD1	TGTGCCAGTAGTATCGGGACAGGCATTAGCACAGATACGCAGTATTTT	CASSIGTGISTDTQYF
TRBJ2-3	NA	TRBV7-3	NA	TGTGCCAGCAGCTTAACGGTTACGCAGTATTTT	CASSLTVTQYF
TRBJ1-3	many	TRBV7-2	NA	TGTGCCAGCAGCGAACAGGACAGCTCTGGAAACACCATATATTTT	CASSEQDSSGNTIYF
TRBJ1-2	many	TRBV29-1	NA	TGCAGCGTTGAAGAATGGTCCGGGAACGGCTACACCTTC	CSVEEWSGNGYTF
TRBJ2-5	NA	TRBV7-9	TRBD2	TGTGCCAGCAGCCATAGCGGGGGGGAGGCCGGACCGTACTTC	CASSHSGGEAGPYF
TRBJ1-1	few	TRBV4-1	NA	TGCGCCAGCAGCCAAGATTTCGCGGCAACAGGTATTCCAGGGTCTGAAGCTTTCTTT	CASSQDFAATGIPGSEAFF
TRBJ1-1	NA	TRBV29-1	TRBD1	TGCAGCGCAGTACAGGGGTTGGGCGCTGAAGCTTTCTTT	CSAVQGLGAEAFF
TRBJ2-1	many	TRBV7-1	TRBD2	TGTGCCAGCAGCTCCCAACCAAGGACTAGCGGAACCTACAATGAGCAGTTCTTC	CASSSQPRTSGTYNEQFF
TRBJ2-7	NA	TRBV7-9	NA	TGTGCCAGCAGCTCGAGTATTCGCGAGCAGTACTTC	CASSSSIREQYF
TRBJ2-1	NA	TRBV7-6	TRBD2	TGTGCCAGCAGCTGGTTAGCGGGGGGATTCAATGAGCAGTTCTTC	CASSWLAGGFNEQFF